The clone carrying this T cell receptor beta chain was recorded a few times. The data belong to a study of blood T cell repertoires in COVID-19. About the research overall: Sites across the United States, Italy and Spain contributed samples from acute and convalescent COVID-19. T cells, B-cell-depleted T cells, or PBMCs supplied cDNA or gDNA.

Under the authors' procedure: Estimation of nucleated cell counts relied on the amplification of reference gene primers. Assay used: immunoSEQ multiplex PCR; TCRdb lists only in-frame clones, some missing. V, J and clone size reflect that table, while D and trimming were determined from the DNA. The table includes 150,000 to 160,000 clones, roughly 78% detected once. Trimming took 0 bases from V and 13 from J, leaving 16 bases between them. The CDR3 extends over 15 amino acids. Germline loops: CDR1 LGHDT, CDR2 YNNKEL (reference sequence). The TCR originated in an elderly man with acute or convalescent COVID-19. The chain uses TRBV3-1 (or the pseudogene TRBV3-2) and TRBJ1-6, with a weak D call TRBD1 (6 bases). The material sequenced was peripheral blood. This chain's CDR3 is CASSQDSPRQAPLHF. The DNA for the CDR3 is TGTGCCAGCAGCCAAGATTCCCCCAGACAGGCGCCCCTCCACTTT.